This TCR beta chain was retrieved from a study of early T cells in non-severe SARS-CoV-2 infection. Study-wide background: The input, bulk RNA from unsorted whole blood, was sequenced, and chains were unpaired.

Germline loops: CDR1 LGHNA, CDR2 YSLEER. Trimming stripped 0 bases from V and 0 bases from J, with 5 bases between. The CDR3 is made up of 14 amino acids. General observations from the study: Anti-spike CD8 responses were favored in VDJdb matching, and private and CD4 specificities were missed.

The library protocol tagged individual cDNA molecules with unique molecular identifiers. Using its own MiXCR run on the 5' RACE reads, TCRdb lists one record per CDR3 protein. This table holds roughly 51,000 distinct CDR3 sequences, roughly 6.5% found once. This clonotype was seen ten or more times. Antigen: not known. The chain recombines TRBV4-3 with TRBJ1-2; D remains unclear. The sequence was obtained from an adult who was a healthcare worker with PCR-confirmed SARS-CoV-2 infection or an uninfected control (not recorded which). The sample was whole blood. DNA for the CDR3: TGCGCCAGCAGCCAAGAACGTACTAACTATGGCTACACCTTC. The encoded protein is CASSQERTNYGYTF.